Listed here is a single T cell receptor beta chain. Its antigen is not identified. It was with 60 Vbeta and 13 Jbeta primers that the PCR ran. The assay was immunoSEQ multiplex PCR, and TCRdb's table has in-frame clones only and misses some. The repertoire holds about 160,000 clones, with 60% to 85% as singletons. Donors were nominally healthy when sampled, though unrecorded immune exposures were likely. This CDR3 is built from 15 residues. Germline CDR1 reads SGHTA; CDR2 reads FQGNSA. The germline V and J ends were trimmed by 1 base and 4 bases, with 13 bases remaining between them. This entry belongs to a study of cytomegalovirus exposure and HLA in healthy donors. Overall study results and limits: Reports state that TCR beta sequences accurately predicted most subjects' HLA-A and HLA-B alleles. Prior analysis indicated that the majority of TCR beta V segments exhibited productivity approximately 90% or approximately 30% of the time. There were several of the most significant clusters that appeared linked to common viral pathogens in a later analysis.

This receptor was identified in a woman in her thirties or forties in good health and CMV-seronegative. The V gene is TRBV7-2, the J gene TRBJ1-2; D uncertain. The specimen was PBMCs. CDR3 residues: CASSLVGAAAYGYTF. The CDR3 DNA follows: TGTGCCAGCAGCTTAGTCGGAGCGGCGGCCTATGGCTACACCTTC. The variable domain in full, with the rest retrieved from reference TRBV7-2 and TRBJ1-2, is GAGVSQSPSNKVTEKGKDVELRCDPISGHTALYWYRQSLGQGLEFLIYFQGNSAPDKSGLPSDRFSAERTGGSVSTLTIQRTQQEDSAVYLCASSLVGAAAYGYTFGSGTRLTVV.